A selection of T cell receptor beta chains follows, all from one sample in a study of identical twins. TCRdb re-called the 5' RACE reads with MiXCR, one entry per CDR3 protein. The sample has 570,000 or so distinct CDR3 sequences; approximately 10% are singletons. These data also featured in a second study, about yellow fever vaccine responses in identical twins.

The sample comprised PBMCs. These receptors were obtained from a young woman in good health. Each CDR3 is given with its conserved first and last residue. The order of the fields is clone size, V gene, D gene, J gene, CDR3 protein, CDR3 DNA. D genes are given only for firm matches. Clone size is stated in some rows and not others, as once, few, many or a class when expanded.

clone_size: -
v_call: TRBV6-2/TRBV6-3
d_call: -
j_call: TRBJ2-6
cdr3_aa: CASSYPYPSGANVLTF
cdr3_nt: TGTGCCAGCAGTTACCCCTACCCCTCTGGGGCCAACGTCCTGACTTTC

clone_size: few
v_call: TRBV3-1
d_call: -
j_call: TRBJ2-1
cdr3_aa: CASSQHGGNEQFF
cdr3_nt: TGTGCCAGCAGCCAACACGGGGGCAATGAGCAGTTCTTC

clone_size: -
v_call: TRBV12-3/TRBV12-4
d_call: TRBD2
j_call: TRBJ2-7
cdr3_aa: CASNRGLAMGEQYF
cdr3_nt: TGTGCCAGCAATAGGGGACTAGCGATGGGCGAGCAGTACTTC

clone_size: -
v_call: TRBV5-5
d_call: TRBD1
j_call: TRBJ2-7
cdr3_aa: CASSLLGARTGAYEQYF
cdr3_nt: TGTGCCAGCAGCTTGTTGGGGGCCCGGACAGGGGCTTACGAGCAGTACTTC

clone_size: -
v_call: TRBV12-3/TRBV12-4
d_call: TRBD2
j_call: TRBJ2-5
cdr3_aa: CASSSFGGGIETQYF
cdr3_nt: TGTGCCAGCAGTTCGTTCGGCGGGGGGATCGAGACCCAGTACTTC

clone_size: many
v_call: TRBV4-1
d_call: TRBD2
j_call: TRBJ2-3
cdr3_aa: CASSQAVRGTDTQYF
cdr3_nt: TGCGCCAGCAGCCAAGCGGTGCGGGGGACAGATACGCAGTATTTT

clone_size: -
v_call: TRBV7-6
d_call: -
j_call: TRBJ2-7
cdr3_aa: CASSLVPDSSYEQYF
cdr3_nt: TGTGCCAGCAGCTTAGTTCCGGACAGTTCCTACGAGCAGTACTTC

clone_size: -
v_call: TRBV5-5
d_call: -
j_call: TRBJ1-1
cdr3_aa: CASSQDGSYTEAFF
cdr3_nt: TGTGCCAGCAGCCAGGATGGGAGCTACACTGAAGCTTTCTTT

clone_size: few
v_call: TRBV5-1
d_call: TRBD1
j_call: TRBJ2-5
cdr3_aa: CASSPTTGGGQGETQYF
cdr3_nt: TGCGCCAGCAGCCCCACGACTGGCGGGGGACAGGGGGAGACCCAGTACTTC

clone_size: many
v_call: TRBV7-9
d_call: -
j_call: TRBJ2-7
cdr3_aa: CASSPKGGDIKSEQYF
cdr3_nt: TGTGCCAGCAGCCCCAAAGGGGGGGACATCAAAAGCGAGCAGTACTTC

clone_size: few
v_call: TRBV30
d_call: -
j_call: TRBJ2-3
cdr3_aa: CAWSVTEADTQYF
cdr3_nt: TGTGCCTGGAGTGTGACGGAGGCAGATACGCAGTATTTT

clone_size: few
v_call: TRBV20-1
d_call: -
j_call: TRBJ1-5
cdr3_aa: CSASRISGGFGQPQHF
cdr3_nt: TGCAGTGCTAGTAGGATTTCGGGAGGTTTCGGTCAGCCCCAGCATTTT

clone_size: -
v_call: TRBV14
d_call: -
j_call: TRBJ1-3
cdr3_aa: CASSQSQQGSDLNF
cdr3_nt: TGTGCCAGCAGCCAGAGCCAACAGGGCTCCGACCTTAATTTT

clone_size: few
v_call: TRBV6-1
d_call: -
j_call: TRBJ2-7
cdr3_aa: CASIRRTPNYEQYF
cdr3_nt: TGTGCCAGCATCCGGCGTACGCCGAATTACGAGCAGTACTTC

clone_size: -
v_call: TRBV7-9
d_call: -
j_call: TRBJ2-5
cdr3_aa: CASSPPGVGGAETQYF
cdr3_nt: TGTGCCAGCAGCCCCCCGGGTGTGGGGGGCGCGGAGACCCAGTACTTC

clone_size: few
v_call: TRBV11-1
d_call: TRBD2
j_call: TRBJ2-7
cdr3_aa: CASSLRASGLEQYF
cdr3_nt: TGTGCCAGCAGCTTAAGGGCTAGCGGGCTCGAGCAGTACTTC

clone_size: -
v_call: TRBV24-1
d_call: TRBD1
j_call: TRBJ2-2
cdr3_aa: CATSDQGQGSTGELFF
cdr3_nt: TGTGCCACCAGTGACCAGGGACAGGGGAGCACCGGGGAGCTGTTTTTT

clone_size: few
v_call: TRBV5-1
d_call: TRBD2
j_call: TRBJ2-2
cdr3_aa: CASSYAGTSLSHGELFF
cdr3_nt: TGCGCCAGCAGCTACGCCGGGACTAGTTTGTCGCACGGGGAGCTGTTTTTT